This is a list of T cell receptor beta chains from one sample in a study of OX40 agonist ivuxolimab in advanced cancers. Here immunoSEQ multiplex PCR was the method, and the copy in TCRdb shows in-frame clones only, minus some. The sample includes over 60,000 clones, approximately 88% of them seen just once. The sample consisted of CD4+ or CD8+ T cells sorted from blood, taken in a trial of the OX40 agonist ivuxolimab. All receptors come from an adult with an advanced solid tumor such as melanoma, head and neck, liver or kidney cancer. Each CDR3 is given with its conserved first and last residue. Fields, in order: clone size, V gene, J gene, D gene, CDR3 protein, CDR3 DNA. The D gene is left open where the match is weak. Clone size is shown for a subset of rows, as once, few, many or a class of expanded clone.

-	TRBV9	TRBJ2-2	TRBD2	CASSGRLAANTGELFF	TGTGCCAGCAGCGGACGACTAGCGGCGAACACCGGGGAGCTGTTTTTT
-	TRBV5-1	TRBJ1-4	-	CASSLSPAGTNEKLFF	TGCGCCAGCAGCTTGAGTCCGGCAGGAACTAATGAAAAACTGTTTTTT
-	TRBV5-1	TRBJ2-7	-	CASKTGTASYEQYF	TGCGCCAGCAAAACCGGGACGGCCTCCTACGAGCAGTACTTC
-	TRBV5-4	TRBJ2-2	-	CASTTGGGNTGELFF	TGTGCCAGCACCACAGGAGGAGGAAACACCGGGGAGCTGTTTTTT
-	TRBV7-3	TRBJ2-7	TRBD2	CASSLGPGGGYEQYF	TGTGCCAGCAGCTTGGGGCCGGGAGGAGGCTACGAGCAGTACTTC
-	TRBV7-9	TRBJ1-2	-	CASSPTGLRGYTF	TGTGCCAGCAGCCCGACGGGCCTTAGAGGCTACACCTTC
few	TRBV11-3	TRBJ2-3	TRBD1	CASSLRTGGTQYF	TGTGCCAGCAGCTTACGGACAGGCGGCACGCAGTATTTT
-	TRBV5-1	TRBJ2-1	TRBD1	CASSPGTDSLEDNEQFF	TGCGCCAGCAGCCCCGGGACAGACAGCTTAGAGGACAATGAGCAGTTCTTC
few	TRBV18	TRBJ1-2	-	CASSPETGYGYTF	TGTGCCAGCTCACCGGAGACAGGCTATGGCTACACCTTC
-	TRBV4-3	TRBJ2-2	-	CASSQVVFGSYTGELFF	TGCGCCAGCAGCCAAGTGGTTTTCGGGTCTTACACCGGGGAGCTGTTTTTT
-	TRBV20-1	TRBJ1-2	-	CSASLFLF	TGCAGTGCTAGCCTTTTTCTGTTC
-	TRBV7-6	TRBJ2-7	-	CASSPNLGEQYF	TGTGCCAGCAGTCCGAACTTGGGGGAGCAGTACTTC
-	TRBV10-3	TRBJ1-1	-	CAIKEGWTEAFF	TGTGCCATCAAGGAGGGTTGGACTGAAGCTTTCTTT
-	TRBV30	TRBJ1-1	-	CAWRTNTEAFF	TGTGCCTGGAGGACTAACACTGAAGCTTTCTTT
-	TRBV2	TRBJ2-1	-	CASSSRTTGSNEQFF	TGTGCCAGCAGCTCTAGAACTACAGGATCCAATGAGCAGTTCTTC
-	TRBV23-1	TRBJ1-3	TRBD1	CASSHVMQGEGNTIYF	TGCGCCAGCAGTCACGTGATGCAGGGGGAAGGAAACACCATATATTTT
-	TRBV30	TRBJ1-4	-	CAWSRIGELFF	TGTGCCTGGAGCCGGATTGGGGAACTGTTTTTT